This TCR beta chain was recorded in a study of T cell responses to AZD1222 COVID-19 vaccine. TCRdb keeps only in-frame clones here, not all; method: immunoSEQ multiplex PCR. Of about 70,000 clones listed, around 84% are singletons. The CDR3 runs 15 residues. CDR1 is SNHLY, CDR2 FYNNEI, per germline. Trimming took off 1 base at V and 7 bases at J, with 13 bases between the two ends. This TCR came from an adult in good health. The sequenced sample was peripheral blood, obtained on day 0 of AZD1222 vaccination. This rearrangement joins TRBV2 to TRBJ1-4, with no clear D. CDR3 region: CASSEVGTPLEKLFF. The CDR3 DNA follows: TGTGCCAGCAGTGAAGTGGGAACCCCACTTGAAAAACTGTTTTTT.